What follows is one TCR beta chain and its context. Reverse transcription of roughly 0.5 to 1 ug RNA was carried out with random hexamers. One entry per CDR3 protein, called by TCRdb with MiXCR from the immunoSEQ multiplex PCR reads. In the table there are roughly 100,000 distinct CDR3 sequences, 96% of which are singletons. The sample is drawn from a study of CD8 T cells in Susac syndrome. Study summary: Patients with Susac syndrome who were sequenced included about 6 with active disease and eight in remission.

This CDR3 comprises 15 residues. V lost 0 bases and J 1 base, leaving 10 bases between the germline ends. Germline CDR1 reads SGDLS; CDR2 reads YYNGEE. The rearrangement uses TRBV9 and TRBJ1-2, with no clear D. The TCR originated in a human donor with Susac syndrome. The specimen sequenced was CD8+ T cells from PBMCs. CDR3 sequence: CASSVGQLNNYGYTF. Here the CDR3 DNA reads TGTGCCAGCAGCGTAGGGCAGCTAAATAACTATGGCTACACCTTC.